These T cell receptor beta chains were read from a single sample in a study of vaccination and CD4 T cells after COVID-19. TCRdb reprocessed the PCR reads via MiXCR and lists one record per CDR3 protein. Here the sample spans roughly 17,000 distinct CDR3 sequences, about 23% being singletons. What these receptors recognize is not known. Sequenced material: cultured CD4+ T cells from blood. The receptors stem from a human donor with COVID-19. The CDR3 runs from the conserved cysteine through the conserved F or W. The order of the fields is V gene, J gene, clone size, D gene, CDR3 DNA, CDR3 protein. A D gene is named only where the DNA matches it firmly. Rows may omit the clone size; those that give it use once, few, many or a size class.

V gene: TRBV5-1
J gene: TRBJ2-7
clone size: NA
D gene: NA
CDR3 DNA: TGCGCCAGCAGCTTGGCTCAAAAGCCCTACGAGCAGTACTTC
CDR3 protein: CASSLAQKPYEQYF

V gene: TRBV28
J gene: TRBJ1-5
clone size: few
D gene: NA
CDR3 DNA: TGTGCCAGCAATGCCGGCGGCAGACTTTATCAGCCCCAGCATTTT
CDR3 protein: CASNAGGRLYQPQHF

V gene: TRBV20-1
J gene: TRBJ1-6
clone size: few
D gene: NA
CDR3 DNA: TGCAGTGCCCGCAGGGCCCGAGTTTCACCCCTCCACTTT
CDR3 protein: CSARRARVSPLHF

V gene: TRBV30
J gene: TRBJ2-6
clone size: few
D gene: NA
CDR3 DNA: TGTGCCTGGAGGAGGGGAAGAATGGGGTCTGGGGCCAACGTCCTGACTTTC
CDR3 protein: CAWRRGRMGSGANVLTF

V gene: TRBV4-3
J gene: TRBJ2-4
clone size: NA
D gene: NA
CDR3 DNA: TGCACCAGCAGCCAGGGGCCTATCGGAGCCAAAAACATTCAGTACTTC
CDR3 protein: CTSSQGPIGAKNIQYF

V gene: TRBV5-1
J gene: TRBJ2-5
clone size: few
D gene: TRBD2
CDR3 DNA: TGCGCCAGCAGCTCGCGACTAGCGGGGGCCCAAGAGACCCAGTACTTC
CDR3 protein: CASSSRLAGAQETQYF

V gene: TRBV12-3/TRBV12-4
J gene: TRBJ1-6
clone size: few
D gene: TRBD1
CDR3 DNA: TGTGCCAGCAGTGCATCGACAGGGAGGAATTCACCCCTCCACTTT
CDR3 protein: CASSASTGRNSPLHF

V gene: TRBV20-1
J gene: TRBJ2-3
clone size: NA
D gene: NA
CDR3 DNA: TGCAGAGCGCCTGTGGATAGCACAGATACGCAGTATTTT
CDR3 protein: CRAPVDSTDTQYF

V gene: TRBV20-1
J gene: TRBJ2-3
clone size: NA
D gene: NA
CDR3 DNA: TGCAGTGCTAAAGGGGGCACAGATACGCAGTATTTT
CDR3 protein: CSAKGGTDTQYF

V gene: TRBV7-2
J gene: TRBJ2-6
clone size: NA
D gene: TRBD2
CDR3 DNA: TGTGCCAGCAGCTTAGCGGGAGGGAACTCTGGGGCCAACGTCCTGACTTTC
CDR3 protein: CASSLAGGNSGANVLTF

V gene: TRBV12-3/TRBV12-4
J gene: TRBJ1-2
clone size: few
D gene: TRBD1
CDR3 DNA: TGTGCCAGCAGTCCTGGACAGGAGAGGCACTATGGCTACACCTTC
CDR3 protein: CASSPGQERHYGYTF

V gene: TRBV12-3/TRBV12-4
J gene: TRBJ2-3
clone size: NA
D gene: NA
CDR3 DNA: TGTGCCAGCAGTTTGTCAGGGGAGAGCACAGATACGCAGTATTTT
CDR3 protein: CASSLSGESTDTQYF

V gene: TRBV7-9
J gene: TRBJ1-5
clone size: few
D gene: NA
CDR3 DNA: TGTGCCAGCAGCTTAGTGGGGGGGCGAGGCAATCAGCCCCAGCATTTT
CDR3 protein: CASSLVGGRGNQPQHF

V gene: TRBV5-1
J gene: TRBJ1-2
clone size: NA
D gene: NA
CDR3 DNA: TGCGCCAGCAGCATGACACCGACAAACTATGGCTACACCTTC
CDR3 protein: CASSMTPTNYGYTF

V gene: TRBV24-1
J gene: TRBJ2-5
clone size: few
D gene: NA
CDR3 DNA: TGTGCCACCAGTGATTCGAGGTCTGGGGTAGAGACCCAGTACTTC
CDR3 protein: CATSDSRSGVETQYF

V gene: TRBV28
J gene: TRBJ2-7
clone size: NA
D gene: NA
CDR3 DNA: TGTGCCGTACTACACCGCGGCAGCTCCTACGAGCAGTACTTC
CDR3 protein: CAVLHRGSSYEQYF

V gene: TRBV7-9
J gene: TRBJ2-7
clone size: NA
D gene: NA
CDR3 DNA: TGTGCCAGCAGCTTAGTTGTGGGTAGCTCCTACGAGCAGTACTTC
CDR3 protein: CASSLVVGSSYEQYF

V gene: TRBV6-1
J gene: TRBJ2-2
clone size: few
D gene: TRBD1
CDR3 DNA: TGTGCCAGCAGTGAGGGACAGAACGCCGGGGAGCTGTTTTTT
CDR3 protein: CASSEGQNAGELFF

V gene: TRBV6-1
J gene: TRBJ2-5
clone size: NA
D gene: TRBD1
CDR3 DNA: TGTGCCAGCACCGCGTCCAGGGGGTGGGAGACCCAGTACTTC
CDR3 protein: CASTASRGWETQYF

V gene: TRBV20-1
J gene: TRBJ2-7
clone size: NA
D gene: NA
CDR3 DNA: TGCAGTGCTAGGGACCTTCGCTTCAATCCCTACGAGCAGTACTTC
CDR3 protein: CSARDLRFNPYEQYF

V gene: TRBV11-2
J gene: TRBJ2-2
clone size: few
D gene: NA
CDR3 DNA: TGTGCCAGCAGCTTAGGTCTCCGTGAGAACACCGGGGAGCTGTTTTTT
CDR3 protein: CASSLGLRENTGELFF

V gene: TRBV28
J gene: TRBJ1-2
clone size: NA
D gene: NA
CDR3 DNA: TGTGCCAGCGGCGAAATCAGGGAAACAAACTATGGCTACACCTTC
CDR3 protein: CASGEIRETNYGYTF

V gene: TRBV7-3
J gene: TRBJ2-3
clone size: NA
D gene: TRBD1
CDR3 DNA: TGTGCCAGCAGCCAAGATGGACAGGGCTGGGATACGCAGTATTTT
CDR3 protein: CASSQDGQGWDTQYF

V gene: TRBV9
J gene: TRBJ1-1
clone size: few
D gene: TRBD1
CDR3 DNA: TGTGCCAGCAGCCTTCAAGACAGGGGGGGCACTGAAGCTTTCTTT
CDR3 protein: CASSLQDRGGTEAFF

V gene: TRBV10-2
J gene: TRBJ1-2
clone size: NA
D gene: NA
CDR3 DNA: NA
CDR3 protein: CASTNQTSMYLCASRSTGGLGYTF

V gene: TRBV11-2
J gene: TRBJ2-3
clone size: few
D gene: NA
CDR3 DNA: TGTGCCAGCAGCTTAACAGGGTTTGGTAACACAGATACGCAGTATTTT
CDR3 protein: CASSLTGFGNTDTQYF

V gene: TRBV5-1
J gene: TRBJ1-5
clone size: few
D gene: TRBD1
CDR3 DNA: TGCGCCAGCAGCCGGACAGGGGCTGATCAGCCCCAGCATTTT
CDR3 protein: CASSRTGADQPQHF

V gene: TRBV5-6
J gene: TRBJ2-7
clone size: NA
D gene: TRBD1
CDR3 DNA: TGTGCCAGCAGCGTTCGACAGGGGTACGGGAACGAGCAGTACTTC
CDR3 protein: CASSVRQGYGNEQYF

V gene: TRBV12-3/TRBV12-4
J gene: TRBJ1-5
clone size: NA
D gene: NA
CDR3 DNA: TGTGCCAGCAGGACTGGACAGTCACATCAGCCCCAGCATTTT
CDR3 protein: CASRTGQSHQPQHF

V gene: TRBV11-3
J gene: TRBJ2-7
clone size: NA
D gene: NA
CDR3 DNA: TGTGCCAGCAGCCCCAGGACCGCCTTAGGGCAGTACTTC
CDR3 protein: CASSPRTALGQYF

V gene: TRBV19
J gene: TRBJ2-7
clone size: NA
D gene: TRBD2
CDR3 DNA: TGTGCCAGTAGTCGGGAGGCGACCTACGAGCAGTACTTC
CDR3 protein: CASSREATYEQYF

V gene: TRBV11-3
J gene: TRBJ2-7
clone size: few
D gene: NA
CDR3 DNA: TGTGCCAGCAGCTTAGTAAGGGTCAGCGACGAGCAGTACTTC
CDR3 protein: CASSLVRVSDEQYF

V gene: TRBV4-2
J gene: TRBJ2-3
clone size: NA
D gene: TRBD2
CDR3 DNA: TGTGCCAGCAGCCAGGAGACTAGCGGGGGGCTGGGGGGTACGCAGTATTTT
CDR3 protein: CASSQETSGGLGGTQYF

V gene: TRBV19
J gene: TRBJ2-7
clone size: few
D gene: TRBD2
CDR3 DNA: TGTGCCAGTAGTACTGGGACTAGCCACTACGAGCAGTACTTC
CDR3 protein: CASSTGTSHYEQYF

V gene: TRBV7-2
J gene: TRBJ1-2
clone size: NA
D gene: TRBD1
CDR3 DNA: TGTGCCAGCAGCTTATTTGGGGGGGGACAGGGTTCCGACATCTACACCTTC
CDR3 protein: CASSLFGGGQGSDIYTF

V gene: TRBV7-9
J gene: TRBJ1-6
clone size: NA
D gene: NA
CDR3 DNA: TGTGCCAGCAGCTTAGTTCGGACGACCGGGAATTCACCCCTCCACTTT
CDR3 protein: CASSLVRTTGNSPLHF

V gene: TRBV19
J gene: TRBJ2-7
clone size: few
D gene: NA
CDR3 DNA: TGTGCCAGTAGTATGTTGGCAGGGCTGCACGAGCAGTACTTC
CDR3 protein: CASSMLAGLHEQYF

V gene: TRBV30
J gene: TRBJ1-6
clone size: NA
D gene: NA
CDR3 DNA: TGTGCCTGGAAGCAGGGAACCTTAAATTCACCCCTCCACTTT
CDR3 protein: CAWKQGTLNSPLHF

V gene: TRBV20-1
J gene: TRBJ1-1
clone size: NA
D gene: NA
CDR3 DNA: TGCAGTGCTAGAGATCCCGGTGGGGTGGCTGAAGCTTTCTTT
CDR3 protein: CSARDPGGVAEAFF

V gene: TRBV7-9
J gene: TRBJ2-7
clone size: NA
D gene: NA
CDR3 DNA: TGTGCCAGCAGCTTGGTATTCGGGAATAACGAGCAGTACTTC
CDR3 protein: CASSLVFGNNEQYF

V gene: TRBV6-1
J gene: TRBJ1-5
clone size: NA
D gene: NA
CDR3 DNA: TGTGCCAGCAGACCAGGGGTTGGTGGTCAGCCCCAGCATTTT
CDR3 protein: CASRPGVGGQPQHF

V gene: TRBV11-2
J gene: TRBJ1-2
clone size: NA
D gene: NA
CDR3 DNA: TGTGCCAGCAGCTCAACACGGACCGAGGGTGGAGCTGGCTACACCTTC
CDR3 protein: CASSSTRTEGGAGYTF

V gene: TRBV7-9
J gene: TRBJ1-5
clone size: few
D gene: TRBD1
CDR3 DNA: TGTGCCAGCAGCACCACACAGGGGGCGAATCAGCCCCAGCATTTT
CDR3 protein: CASSTTQGANQPQHF

V gene: TRBV12-3/TRBV12-4
J gene: TRBJ2-2
clone size: NA
D gene: TRBD2
CDR3 DNA: TGTGCCAGCAGTTTCGGTCTAGCGGACAACACCGGGGAGCTGTTTTTT
CDR3 protein: CASSFGLADNTGELFF

V gene: TRBV6-5
J gene: TRBJ1-2
clone size: NA
D gene: NA
CDR3 DNA: TGTGCCAGCAGTTATGAAAAACAGGGATTGTATGGCTACACCTTC
CDR3 protein: CASSYEKQGLYGYTF

V gene: TRBV5-1
J gene: TRBJ1-2
clone size: few
D gene: NA
CDR3 DNA: TGCGCCAGCAGCTTGGCCTCACAGGGTCTCTATGGCTACACCTTC
CDR3 protein: CASSLASQGLYGYTF

V gene: TRBV19
J gene: TRBJ1-3
clone size: few
D gene: TRBD1
CDR3 DNA: TGTGCCAGTAGCACACAGGGGGGAGTCTCTGGAAACACCATATATTTT
CDR3 protein: CASSTQGGVSGNTIYF

V gene: TRBV10-1
J gene: TRBJ2-2
clone size: NA
D gene: NA
CDR3 DNA: TGCGCCAGCAGTGAGTTGGTTACCGGGGAGCTGTTTTTT
CDR3 protein: CASSELVTGELFF